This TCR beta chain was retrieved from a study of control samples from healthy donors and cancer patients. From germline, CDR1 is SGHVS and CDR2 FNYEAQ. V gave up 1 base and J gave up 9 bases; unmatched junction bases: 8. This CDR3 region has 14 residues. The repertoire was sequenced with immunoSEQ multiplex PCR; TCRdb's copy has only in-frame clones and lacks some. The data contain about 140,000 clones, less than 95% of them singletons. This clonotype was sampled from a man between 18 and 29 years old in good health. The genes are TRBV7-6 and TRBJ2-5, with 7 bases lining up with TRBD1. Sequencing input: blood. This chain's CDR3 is CASSLEQGQRAQYF. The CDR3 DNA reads TGTGCCAGCAGCTTAGAACAGGGGCAACGAGCCCAGTACTTC.